A single sample gave rise to the 6 T cell receptor beta chains below, sequenced in a study of blood T cells in healthy people across ages. Alongside a J-beta primer mix, a sample-barcoded 5' primer served in a second PCR lasting about 6 to 12 cycles. TCRdb independently ran MiXCR on the 5' RACE reads; one entry per CDR3 protein. Of some 900,000 distinct CDR3 sequences in the sample, around 48% were seen once. The sequencing input was blood. The receptors derive from a man younger than 40 in good health.

This clonotype was seen just once. The chain uses TRBV3-1 and TRBJ2-7, with D uncertain. V was pared by 4 bases and J by 3 bases, with 13 bases between. This CDR3 is built from 14 residues. Germline CDR1 and CDR2: LGHDT and YNNKEL (reference sequence). The CDR3: CASSPHEVYYEQYF. The DNA of the CDR3 is TGTGCCAGCAGCCCCCACGAGGTTTACTACGAGCAGTACTTC.

On this clonotype: A read error may explain this, as a much larger clone is one base away. The chain joins TRBV6-1 to TRBJ1-2; D gene unclear. Germline-derived CDR1 and CDR2 are MNHNS and SASEGT. CDR3 length: 11 residues. V lost 6 bases to trimming and J lost 3 bases, with 5 bases between them. In DNA, the CDR3 is TGTGCCAGCAGCATAGACTATGGCTACACCTTC. It translates to CASSIDYGYTF.

This clonotype was seen at least ten times. V gene TRBV21-1 combines with J gene TRBJ2-1; TRBD1, the table's D call, lacks a check against the DNA. TRBV21-1 is a recognized pseudogene. This CDR3 is built from 15 residues. The CDR3 protein is CASSKGDRQHNEQFF. Here the CDR3 DNA reads TGTGCCAGCAGCAAAGGAGACCGACAGCACAATGAGCAGTTCTTC.

The sample holds a few counts of this clonotype. The chain carries TRBV7-2 and TRBJ2-3; TRBD2 matches at 10 bases. The germline V gene has CDR1 SGHTA and CDR2 FQGNSA. This CDR3 is 16 amino acids long. V lost 5 bases, J lost 2 bases, and 7 bases stayed unmatched. CDR3 protein: CASSDIAGGYTDTQYF. CDR3 nucleotide sequence: TGTGCCAGCAGCGACATAGCGGGGGGCTACACAGATACGCAGTATTTT.

This clonotype was counted a few times. This chain links TRBV12-3 or TRBV12-4 with TRBJ1-2; 8 nucleotides match TRBD1. With V trimmed by 2 bases and J by 7 bases, 6 bases remained unmatched. This CDR3 has 14 residues. CDR3 loop: CASSLQGAPSGYTF. CDR3 DNA: TGTGCCAGCAGTTTACAGGGGGCTCCCTCTGGCTACACCTTC.

The chain couples TRBV28 to TRBJ1-2; a weak D match, TRBD1 (5 bases). The CDR3 contains 11 residues. Germline loops: CDR1 MDHEN, CDR2 SYDVKM. V lost 7 bases and J 8 bases, leaving 11 bases between the germline ends. CDR3 loop: CASTRAYGYTF. CDR3 DNA: TGTGCCAGCACCAGGGCGTACGGCTACACCTTC.